A single sample gave rise to the 28 T cell receptor beta chains below, sequenced in a study of T cells after yellow fever vaccination (dated by TCRdb to the late 2010s). The library was obtained by 5' RACE. Reads for this sample came from an Illumina HiSeq 2500. The public reads were run again by TCRdb, first through fastp at Q25 and then through MiXCR, and only productive beta chains were kept. Each entry merges the rows of one CDR3 protein and shows their most common DNA and genes. Counted in this sample were around 53,000 distinct CDR3 sequences; less than 8% of them appeared once. Jointly, the top ten make up less than 25% of the sample. The meaning of the sample's treatment or condition label: live attenuated yellow fever vaccine strain. The sample here was CD8+ T cells not binding an NS4B(214-222) dextramer, sorted from PBMCs, taken about 49 days after the first yellow fever vaccination. The intended sense of this specimen's cell subset or site label: NS4B epitope dextramer-negative CD8 T cells. Receptor source: a man younger than 30 who received the YFV17D yellow fever vaccine.

In this sample, this clonotype turned up a few times. The chain joins TRBV18 to TRBJ2-6, with D possibly matching TRBD1 (6 bases). The germline V gene encodes CDR1 KGHSH and CDR2 LQKENI. This CDR3 contains 20 residues. Trimming shortened V by 3 bases and J by 0 bases, and 21 bases separated the two germline ends. In nucleotides, the CDR3 is TGTGCCAGCTCACCGGTTGCAGGGGTGTACTTCCGCTCTGGGGCCAACGTCCTGACTTTC. Translating it yields CASSPVAGVYFRSGANVLTF.

The chain has TRBV7-3 and TRBJ2-5, with TRBD1 matching over 8 bases. Germline loops: CDR1 SGHTA, CDR2 FQGTGA. CDR3 size: 16 residues. V trimming: 4 bases; J trimming: 4 bases; junction bases outside the gene matches: 11. The CDR3 nucleotides are TGTGCCAGCAGCTCCGGACAGGGAACGGTATTAGAGACCCAGTACTTC. Its translation: CASSSGQGTVLETQYF. The full variable domain, with the rest looked up from reference TRBV7-3 and TRBJ2-5, is GAGVSQTPSNKVTEKGKYVELRCDPISGHTALYWYRQSLGQGPEFLIYFQGTGAADDSGLPNDRFFAVRPEGSVSTLKIQRTERGDSAVYLCASSSGQGTVLETQYFGPGTRLLVL.

This clonotype was counted between two and nine times. The chain combines TRBV5-6 with TRBJ1-1; D may be TRBD1 (5 bases). Germline V gene data show CDR1 as SGHDT and CDR2 as YYEEEE. The CDR3 has 15 amino acids. V was clipped by 0 bases and J by 5 bases, with 14 bases between them. CDR3 region: CASSLGGTLRTEAFF. The CDR3 DNA reads TGTGCCAGCAGCTTGGGTGGGACCTTGAGGACTGAAGCTTTCTTT.

This clonotype has more than one count but fewer than ten. The rearrangement joins TRBV5-1 to TRBJ1-2, with D uncertain. V dropped 4 bases and J dropped 5 bases, with 15 bases sitting between them. The germline V gene encodes CDR1 SGHRS and CDR2 YFSETQ. The CDR3 length is 14 residues. CDR3 nucleotide sequence: TGCGCCAGCAGCGGAGAGACGGCCCTTTATGGCTACACCTTC. It encodes CASSGETALYGYTF.

This clonotype occurred many times. J is TRBJ2-1 and V is TRBV7-9; possibly TRBD1 or TRBD2 for D (5 bases each). The germline V gene encodes CDR1 SEHNR and CDR2 FQNEAQ (reference sequence). CDR3 length equals 16 residues. The V and J ends lost 6 bases and 4 bases respectively, with 19 bases between them. CDR3 bases: TGTGCCAGCAGTCAAGAGGGGCTAGGCTTATACAATGAGCAGTTCTTC. It yields the protein CASSQEGLGLYNEQFF. The variable domain in full, completed from reference TRBV7-9 and TRBJ2-1, reads DTGVSQNPRHKITKRGQNVTFRCDPISEHNRLYWYRQTLGQGPEFLTYFQNEAQLEKSRLLSDRFSAERPKGSFSTLEIQRTEQGDSAMYLCASSQEGLGLYNEQFFGPGTRLTVL.

This clonotype showed up many times. V is TRBV7-6 and J is TRBJ2-5; TRBD2 matches at 7 bases. Germline CDR1 and CDR2: SGHVS and FNYEAQ. The CDR3 sequence is 15 residues long. J was trimmed by 5 bases and V by 3 bases; bases with no gene match: 9. The CDR3 DNA reads TGTGCCAGCAGCTTCGTTTCGCAGGGAGGGGAGACCCAGTACTTC. Translated: CASSFVSQGGETQYF.

Ten or more counts support this clonotype. The chain combines TRBV28 with TRBJ2-7; 12 positions match TRBD2. CDR1 is MDHEN and CDR2 is SYDVKM in the germline V gene. Losses at the gene ends were 4 bases for V and 4 bases for J; bases not matched to a gene: 8. The CDR3 loop spans 16 amino acids. The CDR3 DNA reads TGTGCCAGCAGTTCCCCCGGACTAGCGGGGAGTTACGAGCAGTACGTC. Protein sequence: CASSSPGLAGSYEQYV.

The chain uses TRBV13 and TRBJ2-1, with 10 positions matching TRBD2. This CDR3 is 16 amino acids long. After removal of 1 base from V and 6 bases from J, the junction contained 6 bases not matched to a gene. Germline CDR1 is PRHDT and CDR2 is FYEKMQ (reference sequence). The CDR3 coding sequence is TGTGCCAGCAGCTTAGAAAAAAGCGGGGGGGTCAATGAGCAGTTCTTC. Its translation is CASSLEKSGGVNEQFF.

This clonotype was found many times. The chain employs TRBV12-3 or TRBV12-4 and TRBJ1-2; 8 bases agree with TRBD1. CDR3 size: 13 residues. V was clipped by 3 bases and J by 8 bases; unmatched bases: 5. The CDR3 nucleotides read TGTGCCAGCAGTTTTGGGACAGGTTTGGGCTACACCTTC. Translated: CASSFGTGLGYTF.

This clonotype showed up many times. The chain uses TRBV4-3 and TRBJ1-3, with D unclear. This CDR3 region has 16 residues. V shed 0 bases and J shed 0 bases, with 9 bases lying between them. Germline V lookup: CDR1 LGHNA, CDR2 YSLEER. In DNA form, the CDR3 reads TGCGCCAGCAGCCAAGAAGGTCACAGCTCTGGAAACACCATATATTTT. Its translation: CASSQEGHSSGNTIYF.

This clonotype was recorded many times. The rearrangement links TRBV7-9 to TRBJ2-1; 7 bases fit TRBD2. The CDR3 extends over 15 amino acids. Per the germline V gene, CDR1 is SEHNR and CDR2 is FQNEAQ (reference sequence). V lost 5 bases, J lost 2 bases, and 6 bases stayed unmatched. The CDR3 region has the DNA TGTGCCAGCAGCATCCTACTAGCGCCCTACAATGAGCAGTTCTTC. Translated, it gives CASSILLAPYNEQFF.

This clonotype was found a few times. This rearrangement joins TRBV7-9 to TRBJ2-3, with no clear D. The V end lost 4 bases, the J end lost 4 bases, and 12 bases lay between the germline ends. The CDR3 is 14 amino acids. Germline V gene data show CDR1 as SEHNR and CDR2 as FQNEAQ (reference sequence). This chain's CDR3 is CASSSPLSADTQYF. The CDR3 coding sequence is TGTGCCAGCAGCTCCCCCCTGAGTGCAGATACGCAGTATTTT.

There are a few counts of this clonotype. CDR3 coding DNA: TGTGCCAGCAGCATGACAGGGTTTCCGCCCCAGCATTTT. Its protein product is CASSMTGFPPQHF. The chain couples TRBV6-5 to TRBJ1-5, with 7 bases lining up with TRBD1. J lost 9 bases, V lost 6 bases, and 8 bases had no gene match. The CDR3 runs to 13 residues. Germline V gene sequence: CDR1 MNHEY, CDR2 SVGAGI.

The chain couples TRBV2 to TRBJ2-3, with D perhaps TRBD1 (5 bases). The ends were cut back, 3 bases at V and 5 bases at J, with 12 bases in the middle. CDR1 and CDR2 from the germline V gene are SNHLY and FYNNEI. This CDR3 comprises 14 residues. CDR3 in amino acids: CASSDGRERDTQYF. CDR3 nucleotides: TGTGCCAGCAGTGACGGCAGGGAAAGAGATACGCAGTATTTT.

In its sample, this clonotype was seen many times. The chain couples TRBV7-9 to TRBJ1-1; 10 bases are shared with TRBD1. Germline trimming cut 5 bases from V and 3 bases from J; bases unmatched to any gene: 6. The CDR3 runs 15 residues. Germline CDR1 is SEHNR and CDR2 is FQNEAQ (reference sequence). CDR3 sequence: CASSPWTGGDTEAFF. DNA of the CDR3: TGTGCCAGCAGCCCGTGGACAGGGGGGGACACTGAAGCTTTCTTT.

As for this clonotype: Since a much larger clone is just one base distant, this may be a read error. The chain combines TRBV7-9 with TRBJ2-1; D may be TRBD2 (6 bases). The CDR3 sequence is 17 residues long. Germline V CDR1 and CDR2: SEHNR, FQNEAQ (reference sequence). In nucleotides, the CDR3 is TGTGTCAGCAGCTTAAAAGCGGGTCAGGAACAGGACAATGAGCAGTTCTTC. It encodes CVSSLKAGQEQDNEQFF.

This clonotype showed up many times. The CDR3 DNA is TGTGCCAGCACCCATCCGCCCGGGGGGGCAGATACGCAGTATTTT. Its translation is CASTHPPGGADTQYF. The chain carries TRBV12-3 or TRBV12-4 and TRBJ2-3, with TRBD2 matching 8 bases. The CDR3 loop spans 15 amino acids. J was trimmed by 4 bases and V by 7 bases; bases with no gene match: 10.

The CDR3 loop reads CASSSGSPCEQYF. CDR3 nucleotide sequence: TGTGCCAGCAGCTCCGGGAGCCCCTGCGAGCAGTACTTC. The chain employs TRBV5-6 and TRBJ2-7, with D maybe TRBD2 (6 bases). Germline assignment: CDR1 SGHDT and CDR2 YYEEEE. Trimming took off 3 bases at V and 6 bases at J, with 13 bases between the two ends. The CDR3 has 13 residues. Full variable domain (missing parts from reference TRBV5-6 and TRBJ2-7): DAGVTQSPTHLIKTRGQQVTLRCSPKSGHDTVSWYQQALGQGPQFIFQYYEEEERQRGNFPDRFSGHQFPNYSSELNVNALLLGDSALYLCASSSGSPCEQYFGPGTRLTVT.

The V and J genes are TRBV12-3 or TRBV12-4 and TRBJ1-1; 7 nucleotides line up with TRBD1. The CDR3 loop spans 17 amino acids. V dropped 1 base and J dropped 2; count of bases not matched to a gene: 10. The CDR3: CASSLGGGEGLNTEAFF. The CDR3 DNA sequence: TGTGCCAGCAGTTTAGGAGGGGGCGAGGGACTTAACACTGAAGCTTTCTTT.

This clonotype was counted many times. The chain combines TRBV21-1 with TRBJ2-4; the table's D call TRBD2 went unverified against the DNA. TRBV21-1 is given as a pseudogene. The CDR3 is 12 amino acids. CDR3 region: CASSGGKNIQYF. CDR3 nucleotide sequence: TGTGCCAGCAGCGGAGGTAAAAACATTCAGTACTTC.

This clonotype was seen at least ten times. This chain joins TRBV7-9 and TRBJ1-1, with TRBD1 as a possible D gene (5 bases). V lost 5 bases and J 4 bases, leaving 14 bases between the germline ends. Germline V gene data show CDR1 as SEHNR and CDR2 as FQNEAQ (reference sequence). The CDR3 spans 14 residues. The CDR3 sequence: CASSLTGEGTEAFF. The CDR3 DNA is TGTGCCAGCAGCCTAACAGGTGAAGGCACTGAAGCTTTCTTT.

Only a few counts were recorded for this clonotype. V and J are TRBV20-1 and TRBJ1-5, with a weak D call TRBD1 (5 bases). The CDR3 has 13 residues. V was shortened by 1 base and J by 7 bases, with 11 bases between the two germline ends. Germline CDR1 and CDR2: DFQATT and SNEGSKA (reference sequence). CDR3: CSARAGQGQPQHF. As DNA, the CDR3 is TGCAGTGCTAGAGCAGGGCAGGGCCAGCCCCAGCATTTT.

In this sample, this clonotype turned up a few times. The DNA for the CDR3 is TGCGCCAGCAGCCTGTATCAAAGGGGACCAGGGACCGGGGAGCTGTTTTTT. The encoded protein is CASSLYQRGPGTGELFF. The chain combines TRBV4-3 with TRBJ2-2; TRBD1 or TRBD2 may be the D gene (5 bases each). V lost 4 bases, J lost 5 bases, and 20 bases lay in between. CDR3 length equals 17 residues. Germline V gene sequence: CDR1 LGHNA, CDR2 YSLEER.

This clonotype appeared many times. This chain links TRBV7-9 with TRBJ2-1; 7 bases are shared with TRBD1. Germline trimming cut 5 bases from V and 3 bases from J; bases unmatched to any gene: 1. Per the germline V gene, CDR1 is SEHNR and CDR2 is FQNEAQ (reference sequence). This CDR3 is built from 13 residues. The CDR3 reads CASSAGGYNEQFF. The CDR3 nucleotides read TGTGCCAGCAGCGCAGGGGGCTACAATGAGCAGTTCTTC.

This chain uses TRBV27 with TRBJ2-1; D is unresolved. Germline V lookup: CDR1 MNHEY, CDR2 SMNVEV (reference sequence). The CDR3 is 14 amino acids. V was pared by 6 bases and J by 1 base, with 10 bases between. The CDR3 loop is CASRPGSSYNEQFF. The DNA for the CDR3 is TGTGCCAGCAGACCCGGGTCTTCCTACAATGAGCAGTTCTTC.

The chain uses TRBV6-4 and TRBJ1-2; D gene ambiguous. With 2 bases removed from V and 8 bases from J, the gap between germline ends came to 18 bases. The CDR3 is 15 residues long. Germline V gene data show CDR1 as MRHNA and CDR2 as SNTAGT. CDR3 in DNA: TGTGCCAGCAGTGACAACGGAGCATATTCTATGGGCTACACCTTC. The encoded protein is CASSDNGAYSMGYTF.

This clonotype has only a few counts. This rearrangement joins TRBV11-2 to TRBJ2-5; D is unclear. Trimming removed 2 bases from V and 7 bases from J, with 17 bases in between. The CDR3 extends over 15 amino acids. In germline, CDR1 is SGHAT, CDR2 FQNNGV. The CDR3 DNA reads as TGTGCCAGCAGCTTACTCGCGGTTGGGAAGGGGACCCAGTACTTC. Its translation: CASSLLAVGKGTQYF.

The chain carries TRBV7-9 and TRBJ1-1; D gene unclear. V lost 3 bases to trimming and J lost 5 bases, with 10 bases between them. In germline, CDR1 is SEHNR, CDR2 FQNEAQ (reference sequence). This CDR3 comprises 13 residues. CDR3: CASSLVAKTEAFF. The DNA of the CDR3 is TGTGCCAGCAGCTTGGTTGCGAAGACTGAAGCTTTCTTT. Full variable domain (outside the CDR3, taken from reference TRBV7-9 and TRBJ1-1): DTGVSQNPRHKITKRGQNVTFRCDPISEHNRLYWYRQTLGQGPEFLTYFQNEAQLEKSRLLSDRFSAERPKGSFSTLEIQRTEQGDSAMYLCASSLVAKTEAFFGQGTRLTVV.